Below, 24 T cell receptor beta chains from the same sample are listed, as sequenced in a study of T cell responses to AZD1222 COVID-19 vaccine. TCRdb's copy holds only in-frame clones and misses some; the assay was immunoSEQ multiplex PCR. Among tens of thousands of clones listed, approximately 90% were seen once. The sample consisted of peripheral blood, taken on day 0 of AZD1222 vaccination. The receptors stem from an adult in good health.

This rearrangement joins TRBV4-2 to TRBJ2-2, with D perhaps matching TRBD1 (6 bases). This CDR3 is 18 amino acids long. The germline gives CDR1 LGHNA, CDR2 YNFKEQ. The V end was cut by 3 bases, the J end by 1 base, with 18 bases between. The CDR3 DNA reads TGTGCCAGCAGCCAGGAATCCACAGGGTCGGGGAACACCGGGGAGCTGTTTTTT. Translation: CASSQESTGSGNTGELFF.

The chain has TRBV7-2 and TRBJ2-3, with 9 bases identical to TRBD1. CDR1 SGHTA and CDR2 FQGNSA come from the germline V gene. V shed 5 bases, J shed 5 bases, and the junction held 5 bases outside the gene matches. This CDR3 has 14 residues. The CDR3 loop is CASSRLGQGDTQYF. In nucleotides, the CDR3 is TGTGCCAGCAGCCGCTTGGGACAGGGAGATACGCAGTATTTT. Full variable domain (missing parts from reference TRBV7-2 and TRBJ2-3): GAGVSQSPSNKVTEKGKDVELRCDPISGHTALYWYRQSLGQGLEFLIYFQGNSAPDKSGLPSDRFSAERTGGSVSTLTIQRTQQEDSAVYLCASSRLGQGDTQYFGPGTRLTVL.

The rearrangement joins TRBV2 to TRBJ1-6; D unclear. Germline CDR1 SNHLY, CDR2 FYNNEI. The ends were cut back, 6 bases at V and 5 bases at J, with 14 bases in the middle. CDR3 length: 15 residues. CDR3 in amino acids: CASSMTDLNNSPLHF. Written as DNA, the CDR3 is TGTGCCAGCAGCATGACCGACCTTAATAATTCACCCCTCCACTTT.

The chain employs TRBV12-5 and TRBJ2-1, with D tentatively TRBD2 (9 bases). CDR1 and CDR2 from the germline V gene are LGHNT and FRNRAP. The CDR3 extends over 16 amino acids. V was trimmed by 0 bases and J by 9 bases, leaving 18 bases between them. CDR3 amino acids: CASGLVLPSGTGEQFF. CDR3 coding DNA: TGTGCTAGTGGTTTGGTACTTCCTAGCGGGACAGGTGAGCAGTTCTTC.

The rearrangement joins TRBV7-9 to TRBJ2-7; 7 bases align to TRBD2. J was trimmed by 0 bases and V by 4 bases; bases with no gene match: 9. The CDR3 has 16 residues. CDR1 is SEHNR and CDR2 is FQNEAQ in the germline V gene (reference sequence). CDR3 residues: CASSSHPGRSSYEQYF. CDR3 nucleotides: TGTGCCAGCAGCTCACACCCCGGGAGGAGCTCCTACGAGCAGTACTTC.

This sequence joins TRBV19 and TRBJ1-2, with TRBD1 matching over 7 bases. The CDR3 covers 14 residues. CDR1 and CDR2 (germline): LNHDA, SQIVND (reference sequence). The junction had 6 bases not matched to a gene; V was cut back by 5 bases and J by 3 bases. CDR3 residues: CASSARGADYGYTF. The CDR3 nucleotides read TGTGCCAGTAGTGCCAGGGGGGCAGACTATGGCTACACCTTC.

V and J are TRBV19 and TRBJ1-2; possibly TRBD1 for D (6 bases). CDR1 is LNHDA and CDR2 is SQIVND in the germline V gene (reference sequence). With 4 bases removed from V and 8 bases from J, the gap between germline ends came to 17 bases. This CDR3 has 14 residues. The CDR3 region has the DNA TGTGCCAGTAGTACGACGTGGGGCAGGGGCGGCTACACCTTC. Encoded protein: CASSTTWGRGGYTF.

The chain carries TRBV7-7 and TRBJ2-7; 9 bases are a match to TRBD2. Germline CDR1 reads SSHAT; CDR2 reads FNYEAQ (reference sequence). After removal of 5 bases from V and 8 bases from J, the junction contained 22 bases not matched to a gene. The CDR3 is 18 amino acids. The CDR3 DNA reads as TGTGCCAGCAGCCCGAAGAGGTTCGGTCTAGCGGGACCAATTCAGCAGTACTTC. Translating gives CASSPKRFGLAGPIQQYF.

V usage is TRBV3-1 (or the pseudogene TRBV3-2) and J usage is TRBJ2-3, with 10 bases that match TRBD1. This CDR3 comprises 15 residues. Germline V gives CDR1 LGHDT, CDR2 YNNKEL (reference sequence). V was clipped by 5 bases and J by 2 bases; unmatched bases: 4. The CDR3 loop reads CASSGQGGSTDTQYF. CDR3 nucleotide sequence: TGTGCCAGCAGCGGACAGGGGGGGTCCACAGATACGCAGTATTTT.

The chain employs TRBV6-5 and TRBJ1-6; 7 bases align to TRBD1. The length of the CDR3 is 14 residues. The trim removed 2 bases at V and 7 bases at J, leaving 2 bases unmatched. CDR1 and CDR2 from the germline V gene are MNHEY and SVGAGI. The CDR3: CASSYRRGNSPLHF. DNA of the CDR3: TGTGCCAGCAGTTACCGCAGGGGGAATTCACCCCTCCACTTT.

This chain joins TRBV6-6 and TRBJ1-2, with a possible D match to TRBD1 (5 bases). The V end lost 2 bases, the J end lost 6 bases, and 13 bases lay between the germline ends. CDR1 and CDR2 from the germline V gene are MNHNY and SVGAGI (reference sequence). CDR3 length: 14 amino acids. CDR3 amino acids: CASSYVSGPHGYTF. CDR3 DNA: TGTGCCAGCAGTTACGTCTCAGGGCCTCATGGCTACACCTTC.

The chain has TRBV19 and TRBJ1-1; weak D call: TRBD1 (6 bases). This CDR3 has 15 amino acids. The V and J ends lost 11 bases and 2 bases respectively, with 21 bases between them. Germline assignment: CDR1 LNHDA and CDR2 SQIVND (reference sequence). The CDR3 loop is CASNPGGQLNTEAFF. As DNA, the CDR3 is TGTGCCTCGAACCCGGGAGGACAGCTAAACACTGAAGCTTTCTTT.

In the case of this clone: The sample contains more than one DNA sequence encoding this CDR3. CDR3: CASSLDSSGNTIYF. The CDR3 DNA reads as TGTGCCAGCAGCTTAGACAGTTCTGGAAACACCATATATTTT. The chain is built from TRBV11-2 and TRBJ1-3; D is ambiguous. The V end was cut by 0 bases, the J end by 1 base, with 4 bases between. CDR1 is SGHAT and CDR2 is FQNNGV in the germline V gene. The CDR3 runs to 14 residues.

The chain couples TRBV5-5 to TRBJ2-7, with TRBD2 matching 7 bases. Trimming took 3 bases from V and 4 from J; bases not matched to a gene: 1. CDR1 is SGHKS, CDR2 YYEKEE, per germline (reference sequence). The CDR3 runs 12 residues. The CDR3 sequence is CASSSLAYEQYF. The CDR3 DNA reads TGTGCCAGCAGCTCACTAGCGTACGAGCAGTACTTC.

V usage is TRBV11-1 and J usage is TRBJ2-1, with D unclear. The V gene's germline CDR1 is SGHAT and CDR2 FQDESV (reference sequence). Trimming took off 9 bases at V and 10 bases at J, with 16 bases between the two ends. The CDR3 covers 12 residues. The CDR3 protein is CASRRAPAEQFF. CDR3 DNA sequence: TGTGCCAGTCGTCGGGCCCCGGCCGAGCAGTTCTTC. Looking up the rest from reference TRBV11-1 and TRBJ2-1 gives the full variable domain: EAEVAQSPRYKITEKSQAVAFWCDPISGHATLYWYRQILGQGPELLVQFQDESVVDDSQLPKDRFSAERLKGVDSTLKIQPAELGDSAMYLCASRRAPAEQFFGPGTRLTVL.

This clone was seen only a few times. V usage is TRBV9 and J usage is TRBJ1-6; TRBD1 matches 9 bases. The germline V gene has CDR1 SGDLS and CDR2 YYNGEE. CDR3 length: 15 residues. With V trimmed by 2 bases and J by 4 bases, 1 base remained unmatched. CDR3 sequence reads: CASSVGTGYNSPLHF. For the CDR3, the DNA is TGTGCCAGCAGCGTGGGGACAGGGTATAATTCACCCCTCCACTTT.

The chain carries TRBV6-2 or TRBV6-3 and TRBJ2-1; the match to TRBD2 covers 7 bases. This CDR3 region has 14 residues. Trimming took 0 bases from V and 7 from J; bases not matched to a gene: 3. The V gene's germline CDR1 is MNHEY and CDR2 SVGEGT. CDR3 in amino acids: CASSYSSSGNEQFF. DNA of the CDR3: TGTGCCAGCAGTTACTCCTCTAGCGGAAATGAGCAGTTCTTC.

V usage is TRBV19 and J usage is TRBJ2-3; D is unclear. The V end lost 7 bases, the J end lost 0 bases, and 11 bases lay between the germline ends. Germline CDR1 is LNHDA and CDR2 is SQIVND (reference sequence). The CDR3 consists of 14 residues. This CDR3 reads CASNDGPSTDTQYF. CDR3 coding DNA: TGTGCCAGTAATGACGGGCCTAGCACAGATACGCAGTATTTT. The full variable domain, in which reference TRBV19 and TRBJ2-3 provide the parts outside the CDR3, is DGGITQSPKYLFRKEGQNVTLSCEQNLNHDAMYWYRQDPGQGLRLIYYSQIVNDFQKGDIAEGYSVSREKKESFPLTVTSAQKNPTAFYLCASNDGPSTDTQYFGPGTRLTVL.

The rearrangement links TRBV12-3 or TRBV12-4 to TRBJ2-7; 8 bases align to TRBD2. This CDR3 comprises 13 residues. Trimming cost V 8 bases and J 12 bases; bases outside gene matches: 15. The CDR3 spells CASPPASGLGPYF. CDR3 DNA: TGTGCCAGCCCCCCGGCTAGCGGGTTGGGTCCGTACTTC.

V is TRBV5-4 and J is TRBJ2-5; 11 nucleotides match TRBD2. Germline CDR1 and CDR2: SGHNT and YYREEE (reference sequence). The V segment lost 2 bases and the J segment 5 bases; nucleotides outside the gene matches: 5. This CDR3 comprises 15 residues. As DNA, the CDR3 is TGTGCCAGCAGCTTTAGCGGGGGGGCTGAGGAGACCCAGTACTTC. Its protein product is CASSFSGGAEETQYF.

In its sample, this clone was seen a few times. The chain recombines TRBV6-5 with TRBJ2-7; 10 bases align to TRBD1. Germline V gene sequence: CDR1 MNHEY, CDR2 SVGAGI. J gave up 1 base and V 9 bases, and 3 bases lay outside the gene matches. This CDR3 spans 13 amino acids. CDR3 bases: TGTGCCAGTAGGACAGGGGGTTCCTACGAGCAGTACTTC. The encoded protein is CASRTGGSYEQYF.

The gene calls are TRBV2 and TRBJ1-5; D not certain. CDR3 length: 14 residues. V was shortened by 2 bases and J by 4 bases, with 9 bases between the two germline ends. Germline CDR1 and CDR2: SNHLY and FYNNEI. CDR3 protein: CASSENRGNQPQHF. The CDR3 DNA follows: TGTGCCAGCAGTGAAAATCGAGGGAATCAGCCCCAGCATTTT.

The chain joins TRBV7-9 to TRBJ2-2, with 9 positions matching TRBD2. The germline CDR1 and CDR2 sequences are SEHNR and FQNEAQ (reference sequence). The CDR3 extends over 16 amino acids. The trim removed 2 bases at V and 5 bases at J, leaving 6 bases unmatched. CDR3 in amino acids: CASSLLVLAGTGELFF. The CDR3 coding sequence is TGTGCCAGCAGCTTATTGGTTCTAGCGGGGACCGGGGAGCTGTTTTTT.

The J gene is TRBJ2-3, the V gene TRBV2; D perhaps matches TRBD2 (6 bases). Trimming took off 5 bases at V and 0 bases at J, with 12 bases between the two ends. Germline V gene lookup returns CDR1 SNHLY and CDR2 FYNNEI. This CDR3 has 15 residues. The CDR3 coding sequence is TGTGCCAGCAGTCCTCGTGGGGGGAGCACAGATACGCAGTATTTT. Translation gives CASSPRGGSTDTQYF.